Given below is one T cell receptor (beta chain) in context. Its antigen is unidentified. Study-level findings and limits: Greatest tumor Treg TCR overlap was with tumor naive CD4+ cells. Tumor memory CD4+ T cell TCR gene usage clustered with blood and lymph node memory CD4+ cells and lymph node naive CD4+ cells. Whole repertoires were not studied in the larger cohort, only one V-J beta rearrangement.

This CDR3 has 14 residues. Unmatched junction bases numbered 4, after V lost 2 bases and J lost 3 bases. Germline V lookup: CDR1 MNHEY, CDR2 SMNVEV (reference sequence). Semi-nested PCR with Nested Universal Primer A followed constant-region reverse priming of full-length variable regions. TCRdb recomputed calls from the 5' RACE reads with MiXCR, one row per CDR3 protein. The top ten hold 3.7% of the sample, which has tens of thousands of distinct CDR3 sequences, 20% to 30% seen once. This receptor was identified in a female donor with breast cancer. The sample taken for sequencing was naive CD4+ T cells sorted from a lymph node. The subset denotes: naive CD4+ T cells, CD4+CD45RA+CD25-. This rearrangement joins TRBV27 to TRBJ2-7; 7 bases map to TRBD2. The CDR3 sequence: CASSLKGRDYEQYF. Written as DNA, the CDR3 is TGTGCCAGCAGTTTAAAAGGGAGGGACTACGAGCAGTACTTC.